This record looks at one TCR beta chain sequence and its context. The record originates from a study of blood T cells in healthy people across ages. Germline V gene data show CDR1 as SGHVS and CDR2 as FQNEAQ. V was clipped by 1 base and J by 5 bases, with 13 bases between them. The CDR3 extends over 15 amino acids. Through a sample-barcoded 5' primer and a J-beta primer mix, a second PCR was run for roughly 6 to 12 cycles. TCRdb re-called the 5' RACE reads with MiXCR, one entry per CDR3 protein. This table holds 800,000 to 950,000 distinct CDR3 sequences, around 36% found once. The receptor was isolated from a man aged 18 to 29 in good health. The V call is TRBV7-8, the J call TRBJ2-3; D is undetermined. The sequenced sample was blood. The CDR3 is CASSLVSGHQDTQYF. CDR3 DNA: TGTGCCAGCAGCTTAGTGTCGGGCCACCAAGATACGCAGTATTTT.